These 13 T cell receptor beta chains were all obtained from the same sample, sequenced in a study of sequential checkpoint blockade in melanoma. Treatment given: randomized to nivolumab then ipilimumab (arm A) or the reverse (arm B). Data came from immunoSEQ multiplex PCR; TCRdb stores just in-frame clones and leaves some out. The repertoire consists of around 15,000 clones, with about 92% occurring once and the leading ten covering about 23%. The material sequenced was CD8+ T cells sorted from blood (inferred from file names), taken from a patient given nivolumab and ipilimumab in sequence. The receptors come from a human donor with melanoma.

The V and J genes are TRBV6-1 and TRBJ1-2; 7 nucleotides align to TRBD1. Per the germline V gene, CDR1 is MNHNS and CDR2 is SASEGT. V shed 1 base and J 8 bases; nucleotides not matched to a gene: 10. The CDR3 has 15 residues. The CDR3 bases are TGTGCCAGCAGTGAAGACCCGACAGGGTTTCACGGCTACACCTTC. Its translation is CASSEDPTGFHGYTF.

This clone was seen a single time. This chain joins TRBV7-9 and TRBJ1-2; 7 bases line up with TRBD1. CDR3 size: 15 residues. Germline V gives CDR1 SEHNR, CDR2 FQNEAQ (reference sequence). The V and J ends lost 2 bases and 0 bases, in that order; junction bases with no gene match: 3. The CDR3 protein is CASSLTDRANYGYTF. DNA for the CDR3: TGTGCCAGCAGCTTAACCGACAGGGCTAACTATGGCTACACCTTC.

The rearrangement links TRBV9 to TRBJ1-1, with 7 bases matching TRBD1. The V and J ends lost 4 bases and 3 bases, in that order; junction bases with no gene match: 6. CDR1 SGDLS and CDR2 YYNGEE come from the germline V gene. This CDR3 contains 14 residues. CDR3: CASSPTGMDTEAFF. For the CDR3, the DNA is TGTGCCAGCAGCCCGACAGGGATGGACACTGAAGCTTTCTTT.

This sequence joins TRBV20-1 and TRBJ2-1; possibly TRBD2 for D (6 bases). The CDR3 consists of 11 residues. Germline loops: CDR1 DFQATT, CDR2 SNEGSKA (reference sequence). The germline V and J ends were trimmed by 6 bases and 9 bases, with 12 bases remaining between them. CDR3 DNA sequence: TGCAGTGCCCCCCGCGGGATTGAGCAGTTCTTC. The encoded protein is CSAPRGIEQFF.

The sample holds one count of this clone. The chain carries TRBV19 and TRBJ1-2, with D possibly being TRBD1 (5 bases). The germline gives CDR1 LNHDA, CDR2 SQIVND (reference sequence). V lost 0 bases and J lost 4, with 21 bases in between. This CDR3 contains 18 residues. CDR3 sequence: CASSIDTSGGALFYGYTF. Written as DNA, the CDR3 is TGTGCCAGTAGTATAGACACCTCGGGAGGGGCCCTATTCTATGGCTACACCTTC.

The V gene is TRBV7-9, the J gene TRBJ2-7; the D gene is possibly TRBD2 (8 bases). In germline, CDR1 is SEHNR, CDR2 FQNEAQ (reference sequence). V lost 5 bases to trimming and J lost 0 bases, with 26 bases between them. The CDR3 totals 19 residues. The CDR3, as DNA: TGTGCCAGCAGCCTACAGGGGAGTGCGGTGCGGGGGGACTCCTACGAGCAGTACGTC. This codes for CASSLQGSAVRGDSYEQYV.

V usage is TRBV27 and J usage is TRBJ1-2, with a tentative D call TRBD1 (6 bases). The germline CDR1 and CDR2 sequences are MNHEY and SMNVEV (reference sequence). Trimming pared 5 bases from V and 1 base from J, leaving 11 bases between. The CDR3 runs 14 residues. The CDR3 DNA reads TGTGCCAGCAGTCCCGCGGACAGTAACTATGGCTACACCTTC. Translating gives CASSPADSNYGYTF.

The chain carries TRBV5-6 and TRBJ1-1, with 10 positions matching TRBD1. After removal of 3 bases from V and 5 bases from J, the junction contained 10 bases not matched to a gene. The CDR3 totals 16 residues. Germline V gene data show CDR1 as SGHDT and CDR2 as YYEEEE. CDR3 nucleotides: TGTGCCAGCAGCTCCGGACCGGGACAGGGGAAGACTGAAGCTTTCTTT. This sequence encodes CASSSGPGQGKTEAFF.

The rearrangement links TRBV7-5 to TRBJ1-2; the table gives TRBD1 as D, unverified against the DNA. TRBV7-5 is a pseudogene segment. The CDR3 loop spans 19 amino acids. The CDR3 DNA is TGTGCCAGAAGCAAATCGACACTCACAGCCCACTTGGATGGCTATGGCTACACCTTC. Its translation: CARSKSTLTAHLDGYGYTF.

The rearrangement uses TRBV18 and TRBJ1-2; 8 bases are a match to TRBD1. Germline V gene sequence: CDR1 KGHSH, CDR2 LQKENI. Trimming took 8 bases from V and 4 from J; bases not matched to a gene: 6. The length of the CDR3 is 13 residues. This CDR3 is CASAGQGGYGYTF. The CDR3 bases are TGTGCCAGCGCCGGACAGGGTGGCTATGGCTACACCTTC.

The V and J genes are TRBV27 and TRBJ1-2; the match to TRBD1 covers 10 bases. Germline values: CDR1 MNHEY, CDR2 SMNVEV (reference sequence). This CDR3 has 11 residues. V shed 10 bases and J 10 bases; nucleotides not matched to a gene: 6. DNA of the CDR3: TGTGCCACTAGGACAGGGGGATTCTACACCTTC. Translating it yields CATRTGGFYTF.

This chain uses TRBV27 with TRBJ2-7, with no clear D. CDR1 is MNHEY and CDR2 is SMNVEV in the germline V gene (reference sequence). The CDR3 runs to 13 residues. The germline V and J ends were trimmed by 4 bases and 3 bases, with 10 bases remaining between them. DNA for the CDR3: TGTGCCAGCAGTTATGGCCACCGCTACGAGCAGTACTTC. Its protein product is CASSYGHRYEQYF.

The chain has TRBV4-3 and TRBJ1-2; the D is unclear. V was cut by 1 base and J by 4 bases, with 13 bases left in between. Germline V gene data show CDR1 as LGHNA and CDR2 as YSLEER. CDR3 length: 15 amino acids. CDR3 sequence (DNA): TGCGCCAGCAGCCAAGGAAATCCCGGAGCCTATGGCTACACCTTC. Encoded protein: CASSQGNPGAYGYTF.